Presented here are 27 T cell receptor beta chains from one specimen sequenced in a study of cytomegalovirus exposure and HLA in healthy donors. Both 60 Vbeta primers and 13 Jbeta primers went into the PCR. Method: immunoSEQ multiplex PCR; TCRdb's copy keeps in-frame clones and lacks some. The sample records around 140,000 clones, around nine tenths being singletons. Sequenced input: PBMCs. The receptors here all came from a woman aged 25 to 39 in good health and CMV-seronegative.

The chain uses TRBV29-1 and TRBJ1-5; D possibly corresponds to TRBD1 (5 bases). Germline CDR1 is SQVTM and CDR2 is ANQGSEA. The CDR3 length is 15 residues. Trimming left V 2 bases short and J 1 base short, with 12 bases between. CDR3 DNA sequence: TGCAGCGTTGAACAGGGATTGGGGAGCAATCAGCCCCAGCATTTT. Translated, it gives CSVEQGLGSNQPQHF.

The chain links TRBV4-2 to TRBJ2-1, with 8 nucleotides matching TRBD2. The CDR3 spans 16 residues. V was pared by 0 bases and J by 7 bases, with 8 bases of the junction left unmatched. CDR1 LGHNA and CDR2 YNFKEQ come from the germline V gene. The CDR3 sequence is CASSQEVGGRKNEQFF. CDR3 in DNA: TGTGCCAGCAGCCAAGAAGTTGGCGGGAGGAAGAATGAGCAGTTCTTC.

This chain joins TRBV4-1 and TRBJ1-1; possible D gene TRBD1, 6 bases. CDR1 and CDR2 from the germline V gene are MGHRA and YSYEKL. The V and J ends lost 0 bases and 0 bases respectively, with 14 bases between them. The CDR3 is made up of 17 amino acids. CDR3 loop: CASSQDLAGAMNTEAFF. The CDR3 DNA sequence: TGCGCCAGCAGCCAAGATCTCGCAGGGGCGATGAACACTGAAGCTTTCTTT.

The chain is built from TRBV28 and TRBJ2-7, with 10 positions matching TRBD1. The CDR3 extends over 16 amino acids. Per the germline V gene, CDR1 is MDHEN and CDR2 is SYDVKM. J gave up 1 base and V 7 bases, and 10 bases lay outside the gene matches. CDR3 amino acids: CASNKPGQGSSYEQYF. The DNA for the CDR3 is TGTGCCAGCAATAAACCGGGACAGGGGAGTTCCTACGAGCAGTACTTC. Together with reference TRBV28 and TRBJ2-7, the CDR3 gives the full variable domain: DVKVTQSSRYLVKRTGEKVFLECVQDMDHENMFWYRQDPGLGLRLIYFSYDVKMKEKGDIPEGYSVSREKKERFSLILESASTNQTSMYLCASNKPGQGSSYEQYFGPGTRLTVT.

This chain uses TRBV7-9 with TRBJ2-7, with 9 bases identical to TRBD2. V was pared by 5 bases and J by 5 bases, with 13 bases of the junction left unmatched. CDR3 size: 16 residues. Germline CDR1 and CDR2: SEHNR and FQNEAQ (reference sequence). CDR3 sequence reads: CASSARGAGGRHEQYF. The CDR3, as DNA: TGTGCCAGCAGCGCACGGGGAGCGGGAGGCCGCCACGAGCAGTACTTC.

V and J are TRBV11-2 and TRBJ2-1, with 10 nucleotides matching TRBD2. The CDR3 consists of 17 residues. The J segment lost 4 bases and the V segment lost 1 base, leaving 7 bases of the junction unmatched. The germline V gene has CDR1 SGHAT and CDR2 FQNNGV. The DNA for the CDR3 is TGTGCCAGCAGCTTAGGGACTAGCGGACCAGTTTACAATGAGCAGTTCTTC. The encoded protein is CASSLGTSGPVYNEQFF.

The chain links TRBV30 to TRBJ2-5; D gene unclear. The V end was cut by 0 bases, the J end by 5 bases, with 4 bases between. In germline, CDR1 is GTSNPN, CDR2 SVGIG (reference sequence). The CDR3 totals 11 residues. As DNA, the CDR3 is TGTGCCTGGAGTGTAAGCGAGACCCAGTACTTC. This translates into CAWSVSETQYF.

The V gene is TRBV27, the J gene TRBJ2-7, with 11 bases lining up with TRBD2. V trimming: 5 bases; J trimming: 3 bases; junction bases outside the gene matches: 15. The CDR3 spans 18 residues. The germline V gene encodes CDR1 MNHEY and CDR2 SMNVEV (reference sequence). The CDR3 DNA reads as TGTGCCAGCAGTCCCTTATACTCTAGCGGGAGGTTTAACTACGAGCAGTACTTC. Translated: CASSPLYSSGRFNYEQYF.

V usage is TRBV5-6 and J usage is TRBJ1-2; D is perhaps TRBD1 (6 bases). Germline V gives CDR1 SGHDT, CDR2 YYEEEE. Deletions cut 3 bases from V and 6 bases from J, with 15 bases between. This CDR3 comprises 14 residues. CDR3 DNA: TGTGCCAGCAGCTCCCTATGGACAGCTAATGGCTACACCTTC. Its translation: CASSSLWTANGYTF. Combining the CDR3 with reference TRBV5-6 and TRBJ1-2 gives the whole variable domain DAGVTQSPTHLIKTRGQQVTLRCSPKSGHDTVSWYQQALGQGPQFIFQYYEEEERQRGNFPDRFSGHQFPNYSSELNVNALLLGDSALYLCASSSLWTANGYTFGSGTRLTVV.

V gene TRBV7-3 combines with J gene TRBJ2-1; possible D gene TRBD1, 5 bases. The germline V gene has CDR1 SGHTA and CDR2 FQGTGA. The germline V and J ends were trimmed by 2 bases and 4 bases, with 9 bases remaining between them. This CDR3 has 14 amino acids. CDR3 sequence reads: CASSLGREYNEQFF. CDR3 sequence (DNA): TGTGCCAGCAGCTTAGGCAGGGAATACAATGAGCAGTTCTTC.

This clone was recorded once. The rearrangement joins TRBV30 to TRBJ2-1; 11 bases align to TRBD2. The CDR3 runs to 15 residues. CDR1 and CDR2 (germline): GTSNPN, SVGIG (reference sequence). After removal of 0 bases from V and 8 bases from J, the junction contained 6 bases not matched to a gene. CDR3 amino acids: CAWSVGLAGGDEQFF. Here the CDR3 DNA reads TGTGCCTGGAGTGTAGGGTTAGCGGGAGGGGATGAGCAGTTCTTC. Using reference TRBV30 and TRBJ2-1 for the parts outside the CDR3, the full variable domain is SQTIHQWPATLVQPVGSPLSLECTVEGTSNPNLYWYRQAAGRGLQLLFYSVGIGQISSEVPQNLSASRPQDRQFILSSKKLLLSDSGFYLCAWSVGLAGGDEQFFGPGTRLTVL.

CDR3 nucleotide sequence: TGTGCCAGCAGCACGAACCGCGACAGGGTAGGGAATGAGCAGTTCTTC. This sequence encodes CASSTNRDRVGNEQFF. The chain couples TRBV28 to TRBJ2-1, with TRBD1 identical over 7 bases. V lost 6 bases and J lost 7; bases outside the gene matches: 15. CDR3 size: 16 residues. Germline V gene lookup returns CDR1 MDHEN and CDR2 SYDVKM.

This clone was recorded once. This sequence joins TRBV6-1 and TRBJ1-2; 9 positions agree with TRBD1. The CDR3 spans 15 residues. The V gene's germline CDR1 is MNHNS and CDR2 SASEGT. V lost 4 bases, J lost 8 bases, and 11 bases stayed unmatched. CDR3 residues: CASSGRTGVLGGYTF. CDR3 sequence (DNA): TGTGCCAGCAGTGGGCGGACAGGGGTATTGGGGGGCTACACCTTC.

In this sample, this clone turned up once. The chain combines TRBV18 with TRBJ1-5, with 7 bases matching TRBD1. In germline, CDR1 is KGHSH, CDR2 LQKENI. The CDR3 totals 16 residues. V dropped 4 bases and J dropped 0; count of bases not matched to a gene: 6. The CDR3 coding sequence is TGTGCCAGCTCACTAACGGGACAGTATAGCAATCAGCCCCAGCATTTT. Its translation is CASSLTGQYSNQPQHF.

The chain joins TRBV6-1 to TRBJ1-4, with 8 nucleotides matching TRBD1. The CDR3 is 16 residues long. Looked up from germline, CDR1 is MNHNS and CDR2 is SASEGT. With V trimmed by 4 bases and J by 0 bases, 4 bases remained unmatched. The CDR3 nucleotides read TGTGCCAGCAGTGGGCCACAGGGGGCAACTAATGAAAAACTGTTTTTT. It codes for CASSGPQGATNEKLFF.

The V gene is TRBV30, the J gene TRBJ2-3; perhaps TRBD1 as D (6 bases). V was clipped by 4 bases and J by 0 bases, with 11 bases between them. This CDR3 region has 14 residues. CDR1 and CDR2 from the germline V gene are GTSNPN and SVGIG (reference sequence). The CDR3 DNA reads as TGTGCCTGGACCCCAGGACAGAGCACAGATACGCAGTATTTT. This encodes CAWTPGQSTDTQYF.

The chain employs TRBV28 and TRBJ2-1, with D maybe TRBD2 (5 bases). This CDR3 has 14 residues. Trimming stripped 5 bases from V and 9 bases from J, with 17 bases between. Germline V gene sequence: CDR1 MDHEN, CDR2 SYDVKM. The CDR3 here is CASSTYTSLGEQFF. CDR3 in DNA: TGTGCCAGCAGTACTTATACTAGTTTGGGTGAGCAGTTCTTC. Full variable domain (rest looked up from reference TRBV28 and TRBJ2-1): DVKVTQSSRYLVKRTGEKVFLECVQDMDHENMFWYRQDPGLGLRLIYFSYDVKMKEKGDIPEGYSVSREKKERFSLILESASTNQTSMYLCASSTYTSLGEQFFGPGTRLTVL.

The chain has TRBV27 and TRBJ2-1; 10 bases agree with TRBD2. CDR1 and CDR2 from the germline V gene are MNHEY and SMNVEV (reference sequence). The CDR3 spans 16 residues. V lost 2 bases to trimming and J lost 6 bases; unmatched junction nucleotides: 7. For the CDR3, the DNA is TGTGCCAGCAGTTTACTAGCGGGAGTTGGGGGCAATGAGCAGTTCTTC. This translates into CASSLLAGVGGNEQFF.

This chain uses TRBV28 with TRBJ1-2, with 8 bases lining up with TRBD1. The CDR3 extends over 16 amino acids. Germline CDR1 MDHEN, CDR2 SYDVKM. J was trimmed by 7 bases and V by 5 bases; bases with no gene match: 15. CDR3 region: CASSTHPGQELTGYTF. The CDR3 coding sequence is TGTGCCAGCAGTACCCATCCGGGACAGGAGCTTACTGGCTACACCTTC.

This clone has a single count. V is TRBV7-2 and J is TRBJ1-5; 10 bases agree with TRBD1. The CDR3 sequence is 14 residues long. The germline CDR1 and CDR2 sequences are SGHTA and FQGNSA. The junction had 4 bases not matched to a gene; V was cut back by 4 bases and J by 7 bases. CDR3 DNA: TGTGCCAGCAGCTCGGGACAGGGGATGCAGCCCCAGCATTTT. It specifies CASSSGQGMQPQHF.

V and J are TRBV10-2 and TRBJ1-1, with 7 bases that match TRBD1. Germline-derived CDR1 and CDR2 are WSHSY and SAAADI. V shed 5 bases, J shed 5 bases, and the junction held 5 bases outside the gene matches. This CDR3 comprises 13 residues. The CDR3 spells CASSLDRETEAFF. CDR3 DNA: TGCGCCAGCAGTTTAGACAGGGAGACTGAAGCTTTCTTT.

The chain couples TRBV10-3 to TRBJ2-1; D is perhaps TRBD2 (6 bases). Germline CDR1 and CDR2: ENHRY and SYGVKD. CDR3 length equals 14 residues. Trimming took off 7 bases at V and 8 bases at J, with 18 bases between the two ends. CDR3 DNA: TGTGCCATCACCCAAACGGAGGGAGCGGATGAGCAGTTCTTC. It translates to CAITQTEGADEQFF.

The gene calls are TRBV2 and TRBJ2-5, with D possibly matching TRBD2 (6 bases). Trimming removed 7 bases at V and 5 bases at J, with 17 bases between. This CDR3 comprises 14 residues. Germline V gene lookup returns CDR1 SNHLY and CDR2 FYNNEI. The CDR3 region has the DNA TGTGCCAGCATCCCCGGGATCCGGGGGGAGACCCAGTACTTC. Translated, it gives CASIPGIRGETQYF.

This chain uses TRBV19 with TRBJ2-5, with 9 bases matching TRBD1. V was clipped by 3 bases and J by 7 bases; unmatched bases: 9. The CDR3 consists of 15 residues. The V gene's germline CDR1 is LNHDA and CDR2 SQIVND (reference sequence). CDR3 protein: CASSMAPGQGMTQYF. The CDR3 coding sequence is TGTGCCAGTAGTATGGCCCCAGGACAGGGGATGACCCAGTACTTC.

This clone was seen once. CDR3 in amino acids: CASSLGGGATDTQYF. The CDR3 bases are TGTGCCAGCAGCTTAGGCGGGGGGGCAACAGATACGCAGTATTTT. The rearrangement joins TRBV13 to TRBJ2-3; 8 positions match TRBD2. V lost 0 bases to trimming and J lost 3 bases; unmatched junction nucleotides: 2. This CDR3 spans 15 amino acids. In germline, CDR1 is PRHDT, CDR2 FYEKMQ (reference sequence).

The CDR3 loop is CASSFTGVNYGYTF. The CDR3 DNA follows: TGTGCCAGCAGCTTTACAGGGGTCAACTATGGCTACACCTTC. This chain connects TRBV5-4 to TRBJ1-2, with 7 bases lining up with TRBD1. Germline-derived CDR1 and CDR2 are SGHNT and YYREEE (reference sequence). V trimming: 2 bases; J trimming: 2 bases; junction bases outside the gene matches: 3. The CDR3 totals 14 residues.

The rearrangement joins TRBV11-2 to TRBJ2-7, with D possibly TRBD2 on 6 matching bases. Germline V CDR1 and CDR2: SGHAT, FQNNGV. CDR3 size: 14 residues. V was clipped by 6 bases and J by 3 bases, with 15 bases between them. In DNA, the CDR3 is TGTGCCAGCAGGATCAGGGCGGAGGGCTACGAGCAGTACTTC. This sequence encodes CASRIRAEGYEQYF.